The 30 T cell receptor beta chains in this list originate from one sample, sequenced in a study of identical twins. One entry per CDR3 protein, called by TCRdb with MiXCR from the 5' RACE reads. Of roughly 690,000 distinct CDR3 sequences in the sample, approximately 6.1% were seen once. The sample consisted of naive T cells sorted from blood. Source of these receptors: a man younger than 30 in good health.

The chain employs TRBV7-6 and TRBJ2-7; D unresolved. V lost 5 bases and J 5 bases, leaving 10 bases between the germline ends. The CDR3 is made up of 12 amino acids. Germline-derived CDR1 and CDR2 are SGHVS and FNYEAQ. In nucleotides, the CDR3 is TGTGCCAGCAGCCCCTTCGCGGACGAGCAGTACTTC. Protein: CASSPFADEQYF.

This clonotype showed up just a few times. The chain links TRBV24-1 to TRBJ2-1; D call uncertain. Germline V gives CDR1 KGHDR, CDR2 SFDVKD. This CDR3 spans 14 amino acids. Between the trimmed V and J ends, which lost 4 bases and 7 bases, there was a span of 13 bases. The CDR3 reads CATSDPRRANEQFF. CDR3 DNA sequence: TGTGCCACCAGTGACCCAAGACGGGCAAATGAGCAGTTCTTC.

In this sample, this clonotype turned up many times. The CDR3 DNA reads as TGTGCCAGCAGCTTAAGTCTAGCGGGCCCCTCCTACGAGCAGTACTTC. Amino acid sequence: CASSLSLAGPSYEQYF. V gene TRBV7-2 combines with J gene TRBJ2-7; 8 positions match TRBD2. Germline V gene data show CDR1 as SGHTA and CDR2 as FQGNSA. V lost 2 bases, J lost 0 bases, and 6 bases stayed unmatched. The CDR3 consists of 16 residues.

This clonotype was observed a handful of times. The CDR3 reads CSARDGASGSSYEQYF. The CDR3 nucleotides are TGCAGTGCTAGAGACGGGGCTAGCGGTAGCTCCTACGAGCAGTACTTC. The gene calls are TRBV20-1 and TRBJ2-7, with TRBD2 identical over 7 bases. The V gene's germline CDR1 is DFQATT and CDR2 SNEGSKA (reference sequence). The CDR3 is 16 amino acids. The trim removed 0 bases at V and 0 bases at J, leaving 8 bases unmatched.

This clonotype was recorded at least ten times. The chain couples TRBV5-1 to TRBJ1-1; tentative D call: TRBD1 (5 bases). The length of the CDR3 is 15 residues. CDR1 SGHRS and CDR2 YFSETQ come from the germline V gene. V shed 0 bases and J shed 5 bases, with 14 bases lying between them. CDR3 amino acids: CASSLGSGGGTEAFF. The CDR3 nucleotides are TGCGCCAGCAGCTTGGGGTCGGGGGGAGGTACTGAAGCTTTCTTT.

This clonotype was detected many times. The chain is built from TRBV12-3 or TRBV12-4 and TRBJ1-3; D remains unclear. This CDR3 is built from 14 residues. V lost 3 bases to trimming and J lost 3 bases, with 9 bases between them. The CDR3 spells CASSFNQFGNTIYF. CDR3 coding DNA: TGTGCCAGCAGTTTTAACCAGTTTGGAAACACCATATATTTT.

CDR3 in amino acids: CASSQDRIDNEKLFF. CDR3 sequence (DNA): TGTGCCAGCTCACAAGACAGGATCGATAATGAAAAACTGTTTTTT. The gene calls are TRBV18 and TRBJ1-4; tentative D call: TRBD1 (6 bases). Germline V gives CDR1 KGHSH, CDR2 LQKENI. The CDR3 has 15 amino acids. V was trimmed by 4 bases and J by 4 bases, leaving 13 bases between them.

This clonotype was picked up many times. The chain uses TRBV4-2 and TRBJ2-7, with D perhaps matching TRBD1 (5 bases). This CDR3 spans 15 amino acids. V lost 1 base and J lost 0, with 10 bases in between. The germline CDR1 and CDR2 sequences are LGHNA and YNFKEQ. The CDR3 DNA reads TGTGCCAGCAGCCAAGGACAGATGAGCTCCTACGAGCAGTACTTC. Residues: CASSQGQMSSYEQYF.

The table lists this clonotype with many counts. The gene calls are TRBV4-1 and TRBJ2-3; D may be TRBD1 (5 bases). The germline V and J ends were trimmed by 3 bases and 4 bases, with 11 bases remaining between them. In germline, CDR1 is MGHRA, CDR2 YSYEKL. CDR3 length: 14 residues. CDR3 amino acids: CASSQRQISDTQYF. CDR3 DNA sequence: TGCGCCAGCAGCCAGCGACAGATTTCAGATACGCAGTATTTT.

This clonotype was seen at least ten times. The chain carries TRBV29-1 and TRBJ1-2; D gene uncertain. CDR1 and CDR2 (germline): SQVTM, ANQGSEA. CDR3 size: 11 residues. Deletions cut 4 bases from V and 4 bases from J, with 7 bases between. CDR3 protein: CSVANLYGYTF. DNA of the CDR3: TGCAGCGTTGCTAACCTCTATGGCTACACCTTC.

The J gene is TRBJ2-4, the V gene TRBV29-1, with D perhaps matching TRBD1 (5 bases). V dropped 5 bases and J dropped 0 bases, with 11 bases sitting between them. This CDR3 spans 14 amino acids. Germline CDR1 is SQVTM and CDR2 is ANQGSEA. As DNA, the CDR3 is TGCAGCGTTCAGGGCAAACTAGCCAAAAACATTCAGTACTTC. Translated: CSVQGKLAKNIQYF.

This clonotype came up a few times. This rearrangement joins TRBV10-2 to TRBJ2-5; no definite D call. Trimming left V 9 bases short and J 3 bases short, with 11 bases between. Germline loops: CDR1 WSHSY, CDR2 SAAADI. The CDR3 extends over 12 amino acids. The CDR3: CARPIREETQYF. CDR3 sequence (DNA): TGCGCCAGACCGATTAGGGAAGAGACCCAGTACTTC.

This clonotype came up a few times. The rearrangement joins TRBV5-5 to TRBJ2-1, with a weak D call TRBD1 (5 bases). The CDR3 sequence is 11 residues long. Trimming took off 5 bases at V and 10 bases at J, with 10 bases between the two ends. Germline values: CDR1 SGHKS, CDR2 YYEKEE (reference sequence). Written as DNA, the CDR3 is TGTGCCAGCAGGGCAGGGCGAGAGCAGTTCTTC. This codes for CASRAGREQFF.

This clonotype came up many times. The chain has TRBV12-3 or TRBV12-4 and TRBJ1-1, with D possibly matching TRBD1 (6 bases). The length of the CDR3 is 14 residues. Trimming left V 1 base short and J 2 bases short, with 8 bases between. Here the CDR3 DNA reads TGTGCCAGCAGTTTAGACAGGGCAAACACTGAAGCTTTCTTT. Translated: CASSLDRANTEAFF.

V and J are TRBV4-2 and TRBJ2-7; the D call may be TRBD1 or TRBD2 (5 bases each). Germline V gene data show CDR1 as LGHNA and CDR2 as YNFKEQ. The CDR3 runs 15 residues. V dropped 1 base and J dropped 8 bases, with 18 bases sitting between them. In DNA form, the CDR3 reads TGTGCCAGCAGCCAAGCCCCGCCGCCAGGGAGTCAGCAGTACTTC. This gives the protein CASSQAPPPGSQQYF.

This clonotype was observed many times. The V and J genes are TRBV10-3 and TRBJ1-1; TRBD1 matches at 8 bases. J lost 4 bases, V lost 6 bases, and 7 bases had no gene match. This CDR3 has 14 amino acids. The germline V gene encodes CDR1 ENHRY and CDR2 SYGVKD. The CDR3 is CAIRDGQGGTEAFF. The CDR3 DNA reads TGTGCCATCAGAGACGGACAGGGTGGCACTGAAGCTTTCTTT.

This clonotype was counted many times. The rearrangement joins TRBV11-2 to TRBJ1-1, with D uncertain. Germline values: CDR1 SGHAT, CDR2 FQNNGV. V was shortened by 1 base and J by 7 bases, with 10 bases between the two germline ends. There are 13 residues in the CDR3. The CDR3 reads CASSLAQKIEAFF. As DNA, the CDR3 is TGTGCCAGCAGCTTAGCACAGAAGATTGAAGCTTTCTTT.

This clonotype was detected many times. The genes are TRBV12-3 or TRBV12-4 and TRBJ2-5; D gene ambiguous. The CDR3 runs to 17 residues. The germline V and J ends were trimmed by 1 base and 4 bases, with 19 bases remaining between them. CDR3 coding DNA: TGTGCCAGCAGTTTAGTCTTGTATCAGCGCGGCGTAGAGACCCAGTACTTC. Translated, it gives CASSLVLYQRGVETQYF.

Ten or more counts support this clonotype. V gene TRBV10-3 combines with J gene TRBJ2-5; TRBD1 aligns across 7 bases. Germline V gives CDR1 ENHRY, CDR2 SYGVKD. The CDR3 loop spans 14 amino acids. V was pared by 3 bases and J by 5 bases, with 6 bases of the junction left unmatched. The CDR3: CAISEDRVRETQYF. DNA of the CDR3: TGTGCCATCAGTGAAGACAGGGTTCGTGAGACCCAGTACTTC.

The chain uses TRBV7-2 and TRBJ1-1, with D possibly TRBD1 on 5 matching bases. CDR3 length: 15 residues. With 0 bases removed from V and 6 bases from J, the gap between germline ends came to 14 bases. The germline gives CDR1 SGHTA, CDR2 FQGNSA. In DNA form, the CDR3 reads TGTGCCAGCAGCTTAGCGCCGGCAGGGTTGGCTGAAGCTTTCTTT. This gives the protein CASSLAPAGLAEAFF. The variable domain in full, with the rest retrieved from reference TRBV7-2 and TRBJ1-1, is GAGVSQSPSNKVTEKGKDVELRCDPISGHTALYWYRQSLGQGLEFLIYFQGNSAPDKSGLPSDRFSAERTGGSVSTLTIQRTQQEDSAVYLCASSLAPAGLAEAFFGQGTRLTVV.

This clonotype was counted at least ten times. This chain uses TRBV5-1 with TRBJ2-5, with 7 bases that match TRBD1. Germline values: CDR1 SGHRS, CDR2 YFSETQ. V was clipped by 4 bases and J by 2 bases; unmatched bases: 8. This CDR3 is built from 15 residues. CDR3 loop: CASSASLRGQETQYF. In DNA, the CDR3 is TGCGCCAGCAGCGCAAGCCTCAGGGGGCAAGAGACCCAGTACTTC.

This clonotype was observed a handful of times. The chain links TRBV6-2 or TRBV6-3 to TRBJ1-3, with D possibly being TRBD1 (5 bases). Between the trimmed V and J ends, which lost 2 bases and 8 bases, there was a span of 13 bases. CDR1 is MNHEY, CDR2 SVGEGT, per germline. The CDR3 covers 14 residues. The CDR3 loop is CASSYDGAAYTIYF. Written as DNA, the CDR3 is TGTGCCAGCAGTTACGATGGGGCGGCGTACACCATATATTTT.

V is TRBV7-9 and J is TRBJ1-4; D is perhaps TRBD1 (6 bases). The CDR3 consists of 13 residues. V gave up 6 bases and J gave up 6 bases, with 11 bases separating them. CDR1 and CDR2 from the germline V gene are SEHNR and FQNEAQ (reference sequence). The CDR3 coding sequence is TGTGCCAGCAGACTAGCAGGGGATGAAAAACTGTTTTTT. This encodes CASRLAGDEKLFF. The entire variable domain, with the rest obtained from reference TRBV7-9 and TRBJ1-4, is as follows: DTGVSQNPRHKITKRGQNVTFRCDPISEHNRLYWYRQTLGQGPEFLTYFQNEAQLEKSRLLSDRFSAERPKGSFSTLEIQRTEQGDSAMYLCASRLAGDEKLFFGSGTQLSVL.

The table lists this clonotype with many counts. The rearrangement links TRBV7-6 to TRBJ2-1; D is ambiguous. V was trimmed by 5 bases and J by 10 bases, leaving 9 bases between them. Germline V lookup: CDR1 SGHVS, CDR2 FNYEAQ. The CDR3 is 11 amino acids. This chain's CDR3 is CASSQRQEQFF. The CDR3 coding sequence is TGTGCCAGCAGCCAAAGACAAGAGCAGTTCTTC. The entire variable domain, with the rest obtained from reference TRBV7-6 and TRBJ2-1, is as follows: GAGVSQSPRYKVTKRGQDVALRCDPISGHVSLYWYRQALGQGPEFLTYFNYEAQQDKSGLPNDRFSAERPEGSISTLTIQRTEQRDSAMYRCASSQRQEQFFGPGTRLTVL.

V and J are TRBV20-1 and TRBJ2-1; maybe TRBD2 (6 bases). V was trimmed by 0 bases and J by 7 bases, leaving 13 bases between them. Germline lookup yields CDR1 DFQATT and CDR2 SNEGSKA (reference sequence). This CDR3 comprises 14 residues. The CDR3 region is CSARDRDFRNEQFF. The CDR3 DNA follows: TGCAGTGCTAGAGATCGGGACTTCCGAAATGAGCAGTTCTTC.

The V call is TRBV30, the J call TRBJ2-3; TRBD2 matches at 7 bases. V shed 5 bases and J 0 bases; nucleotides not matched to a gene: 8. The CDR3 totals 15 residues. Per the germline V gene, CDR1 is GTSNPN and CDR2 is SVGIG (reference sequence). The CDR3 loop reads CAWSLAVSSTDTQYF. The CDR3 DNA follows: TGTGCCTGGTCCCTAGCGGTATCTAGCACAGATACGCAGTATTTT.

The sample holds a few counts of this clonotype. The chain joins TRBV6-1 to TRBJ2-3, with 12 bases fitting TRBD2. CDR1 and CDR2 from the germline V gene are MNHNS and SASEGT. CDR3 length equals 21 residues. V lost 4 bases to trimming and J lost 0 bases; unmatched junction nucleotides: 17. The CDR3 sequence: CASSGFRLAGVGPVSTDTQYF. CDR3 sequence (DNA): TGTGCCAGCAGTGGGTTTCGACTAGCGGGAGTAGGTCCCGTTAGCACAGATACGCAGTATTTT.

The table lists this clonotype with many counts. This sequence joins TRBV3-1 and TRBJ2-7; 10 nucleotides agree with TRBD2. CDR3 length: 18 residues. Per the germline V gene, CDR1 is LGHDT and CDR2 is YNNKEL (reference sequence). The J segment lost 1 base and the V segment lost 1 base, leaving 10 bases of the junction unmatched. CDR3 loop: CASSQGGLAGGLSYEQYF. CDR3 coding DNA: TGTGCCAGCAGCCAAGGAGGGTTAGCGGGAGGCTTGTCCTACGAGCAGTACTTC.

The sample holds many counts of this clonotype. The J gene is TRBJ2-7, the V gene TRBV7-2, with D perhaps matching TRBD1 or TRBD2 (6 bases each). CDR1 and CDR2 (germline): SGHTA, FQGNSA. Trimming stripped 5 bases from V and 2 bases from J, with 19 bases between. The CDR3 extends over 16 amino acids. CDR3 in DNA: TGTGCCAGCAGCCCGAAAGGGGGGACAAAGACCTACGAGCAGTACTTC. Translation gives CASSPKGGTKTYEQYF.

V usage is TRBV12-3 or TRBV12-4 and J usage is TRBJ2-2, with 11 bases aligning to TRBD1. V trimming: 5 bases; J trimming: 1 base; junction bases outside the gene matches: 6. The CDR3 has 17 residues. The CDR3, as DNA: TGTGCCAGCAGTCGGTGGACAGGGGGCTTGAACACCGGGGAGCTGTTTTTT. Translation: CASSRWTGGLNTGELFF.